The rows below give T cell receptor beta chains drawn from one sample of a study of blood T cell repertoires in COVID-19. The data were produced by immunoSEQ multiplex PCR, yet TCRdb's version contains in-frame clones alone and is incomplete. This sample has more than 50,000 clones; approximately 90% occur once, and the top ten carry almost 4%. Sequencing was performed on peripheral blood. The receptor source for this set is a human donor in a cohort sampled during active COVID-19. Each CDR3 is given with its conserved first and last residue. Not all rows give a size; the values are once, few, many and, for expanded clones, a class.

V gene: TRBV27
clone size: NA
J gene: TRBJ2-7
CDR3 protein: CASSFLQSYEQYF

V gene: TRBV3-1/TRBV3-2
clone size: NA
J gene: TRBJ1-5
CDR3 protein: CASSQDGADNQPQHF

V gene: TRBV7-8
clone size: NA
J gene: TRBJ1-3
CDR3 protein: CASSPLGGQRGGAGGNTIYF

V gene: TRBV4-1
clone size: NA
J gene: TRBJ2-1
CDR3 protein: CASSQAGNEQFF

V gene: TRBV27
clone size: few
J gene: TRBJ1-2
CDR3 protein: CASSGQGAFYGYTF

V gene: TRBV5-4
clone size: NA
J gene: TRBJ2-7
CDR3 protein: CASSLGLADEQYF

V gene: TRBV6-5
clone size: NA
J gene: TRBJ1-3
CDR3 protein: CASSRDRSSGNTIYF

V gene: TRBV7-2
clone size: NA
J gene: TRBJ1-1
CDR3 protein: CASSLISDTEAFF

V gene: TRBV30
clone size: NA
J gene: TRBJ1-2
CDR3 protein: CAWSSGGYTF

V gene: TRBV7-9
clone size: NA
J gene: TRBJ2-7
CDR3 protein: CASSSGGSSQQYF

V gene: TRBV12-3/TRBV12-4
clone size: few
J gene: TRBJ2-7
CDR3 protein: CASSPQGYEQYF

V gene: TRBV6-5
clone size: few
J gene: TRBJ2-2
CDR3 protein: CASTPGTTNTGELFF

V gene: TRBV5-8
clone size: once
J gene: TRBJ2-7
CDR3 protein: CASSRRSGLYEQYF

V gene: TRBV27
clone size: NA
J gene: TRBJ2-7
CDR3 protein: CASSPRGPYEQYF

V gene: TRBV19
clone size: NA
J gene: TRBJ1-2
CDR3 protein: CASSMGTGGVSGYTF

V gene: TRBV6-2/TRBV6-3
clone size: once
J gene: TRBJ2-2
CDR3 protein: CASSPASGTGRFAAGELFF

V gene: TRBV9
clone size: NA
J gene: TRBJ1-1
CDR3 protein: CASSVGGMNTEAFF

V gene: TRBV6-1
clone size: once
J gene: TRBJ2-3
CDR3 protein: CASSELYTDTQYF

V gene: TRBV29-1
clone size: NA
J gene: TRBJ1-1
CDR3 protein: CSVFPQAPNTEAFF

V gene: TRBV7-8
clone size: NA
J gene: TRBJ1-2
CDR3 protein: CASSLAPQTGGYTF

V gene: TRBV9
clone size: NA
J gene: TRBJ1-1
CDR3 protein: CASSRGVNTEAFF

V gene: TRBV7-8
clone size: once
J gene: TRBJ1-2
CDR3 protein: CASSFLGGGNYGYTF

V gene: TRBV19
clone size: NA
J gene: TRBJ2-7
CDR3 protein: CASSFLAGSDEQYF

V gene: TRBV28
clone size: NA
J gene: TRBJ2-7
CDR3 protein: CATGGKTYEQYF

V gene: TRBV7-2
clone size: NA
J gene: TRBJ2-5
CDR3 protein: CASSRGGVETQYF

V gene: TRBV7-8
clone size: NA
J gene: TRBJ1-5
CDR3 protein: CASSLGGRRGSQPQHF

V gene: TRBV4-2
clone size: NA
J gene: TRBJ2-7
CDR3 protein: CASSQEGRRLAGPRSYEQYF

V gene: TRBV7-6
clone size: once
J gene: TRBJ1-2
CDR3 protein: CASSLEEKGLPTNYGYTF

V gene: TRBV19
clone size: once
J gene: TRBJ1-2
CDR3 protein: CASSDRGNYGYTF

V gene: TRBV4-3
clone size: NA
J gene: TRBJ2-6
CDR3 protein: CASSQERTRANVLTF

V gene: TRBV10-3
clone size: NA
J gene: TRBJ1-5
CDR3 protein: CAISALQGPQPQHF

V gene: TRBV4-1
clone size: NA
J gene: TRBJ2-2
CDR3 protein: CASSHPTEGQNTGELFF

V gene: TRBV5-4
clone size: NA
J gene: TRBJ1-2
CDR3 protein: CASSVAGGANYGYTF

V gene: TRBV27
clone size: NA
J gene: TRBJ1-6
CDR3 protein: CASRTQGRLHF

V gene: TRBV6-2/TRBV6-3
clone size: NA
J gene: TRBJ1-5
CDR3 protein: CASSSGGLGNQPQHF

V gene: TRBV10-3
clone size: NA
J gene: TRBJ2-7
CDR3 protein: CAISEPLGTAGSYEQYF

V gene: TRBV27
clone size: NA
J gene: TRBJ2-7
CDR3 protein: CASGGNSYEQYF

V gene: TRBV30
clone size: NA
J gene: TRBJ2-1
CDR3 protein: CAWSRGRWNLLDEQFF

V gene: TRBV5-3
clone size: few
J gene: TRBJ1-2
CDR3 protein: CARSWTGSNYGYTF

V gene: TRBV7-8
clone size: NA
J gene: TRBJ1-6
CDR3 protein: CASSRGTASSPLHF

V gene: TRBV7-9
clone size: NA
J gene: TRBJ1-5
CDR3 protein: CASSLGFPGGGQPQHF

V gene: TRBV27
clone size: NA
J gene: TRBJ2-7
CDR3 protein: CASSFGGAGESYEQYF

V gene: TRBV19
clone size: NA
J gene: TRBJ1-1
CDR3 protein: CASSLRAGRTEAFF

V gene: TRBV28
clone size: NA
J gene: TRBJ2-2
CDR3 protein: CASSLFGLAGVELFF